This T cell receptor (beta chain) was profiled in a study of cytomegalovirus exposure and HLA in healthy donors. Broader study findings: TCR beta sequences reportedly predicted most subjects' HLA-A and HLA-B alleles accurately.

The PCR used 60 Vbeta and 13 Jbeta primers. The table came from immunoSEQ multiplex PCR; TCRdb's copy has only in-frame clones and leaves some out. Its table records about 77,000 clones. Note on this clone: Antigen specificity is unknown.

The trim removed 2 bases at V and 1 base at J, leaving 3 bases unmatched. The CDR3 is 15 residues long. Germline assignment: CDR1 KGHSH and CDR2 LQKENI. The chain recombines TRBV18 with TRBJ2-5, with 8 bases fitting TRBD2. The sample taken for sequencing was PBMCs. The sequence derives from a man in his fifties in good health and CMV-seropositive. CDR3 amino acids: CASSPDSGVQETQYF. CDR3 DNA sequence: TGTGCCAGCTCACCAGATAGCGGGGTCCAAGAGACCCAGTACTTC.